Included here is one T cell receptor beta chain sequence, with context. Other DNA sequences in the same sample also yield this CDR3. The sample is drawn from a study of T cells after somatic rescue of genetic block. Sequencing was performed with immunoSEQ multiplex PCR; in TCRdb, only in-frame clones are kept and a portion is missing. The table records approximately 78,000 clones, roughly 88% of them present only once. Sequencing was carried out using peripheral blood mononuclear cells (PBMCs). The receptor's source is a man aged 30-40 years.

The CDR3 loop reads CSVGYNEQFF. CDR3 DNA sequence: TGCAGCGTTGGTTACAATGAGCAGTTCTTC. V gene TRBV29-1 combines with J gene TRBJ2-1; unclear D gene. V dropped 4 bases and J dropped 4 bases, with 2 bases sitting between them. The CDR3 contains 10 residues. Germline CDR1 reads SQVTM; CDR2 reads ANQGSEA.